This TCR beta chain was sequenced for a study of OX40 agonist ivuxolimab in advanced cancers. Study-level background: Those enrolled were about 82% male, with a mean age of roughly 60 years and ages from roughly 20 to 90. Three patients showed partial responses: one hepatocellular carcinoma and two cutaneous melanoma cases. Points from the study as a whole: At 0.1 to 3.0 mg/kg and by week 6, clonal expansion occurred in CD4+ and CD8+ blood T cells.

The CDR3 contains 15 residues. Per germline, CDR1 LNHNV and CDR2 YYDKDF (reference sequence). V shed 5 bases, J shed 0 bases, and the junction held 4 bases outside the gene matches. Using immunoSEQ multiplex PCR, the repertoire was profiled, and TCRdb retains in-frame clones only, with some absent. The data hold tens of thousands of clones, with around four fifths observed a single time. With regard to this clone: As yet, its antigen is unknown.

The chain uses TRBV15 and TRBJ2-1; 7 nucleotides align to TRBD1. The receptor was isolated from an adult with an advanced solid tumor such as melanoma, head and neck, liver or kidney cancer. The material was CD4+ or CD8+ T cells sorted from blood, obtained in a trial of the OX40 agonist ivuxolimab. Here the CDR3 DNA reads TGTGCCACCAGCCAGGGGGAAACCTCCTACAATGAGCAGTTCTTC. Translation gives CATSQGETSYNEQFF.